The sequence of this T cell receptor (beta chain) was determined in a study of cytomegalovirus exposure and HLA in healthy donors. Overall study: Genotyping showed approximately 81% of hundreds of donors falling in the Caucasian-associated ancestry cluster. Overall study results and limits: In vitro assays verified that a few CMV-associated chains recognized CMV antigens specifically. Productive status was seen about 87% or about 30% of the time for most TCR beta V segments in an earlier analysis.

Of note for this clone: Its antigen is not known.

The PCR made use of 60 Vbeta and 13 Jbeta primers. The data were produced by immunoSEQ multiplex PCR, yet TCRdb's version contains in-frame clones alone and is incomplete. This sample carries some 77,000 clones, over 70% of them seen once, and the ten largest clones take roughly 7.2%. The sequenced sample was PBMCs. The TCR comes from a woman aged 40 to 50 in good health and CMV-seronegative.

CDR3 loop: CAIRPDPSRGTDTQYF. The CDR3 DNA reads as TGTGCCATCAGGCCGGACCCATCCAGGGGCACAGATACGCAGTATTTT. This chain links TRBV10-3 with TRBJ2-3; TRBD1 is a possible D gene (5 bases). Germline CDR1 is ENHRY and CDR2 is SYGVKD. The CDR3 has 16 residues. Trimming pared 6 bases from V and 1 base from J, leaving 17 bases between.